The T cell receptor (beta chain) described here comes from a study of blood T cells in healthy people across ages. Overall study results and limits: Strong correlation linked observed beta diversity and percent naive T cells. Diversity of TCR beta per million T cells declined in a roughly linear way with age. With donor CMV status unknown, expanded clonotype changes were possibly confounded.

The CDR3 totals 21 residues. A second roughly 6 to 12 cycle PCR used barcoded and J-beta primers. The study obtained at least 3 million CDR3-containing paired-end reads from every sample. TCRdb itself ran the 5' RACE reads through MiXCR, one entry per CDR3 protein. The data hold approximately 1.5 million distinct CDR3 sequences, with 42% observed a single time. For this clonotype: The antigen is unknown.

This clonotype was sampled from a woman aged 18-35 years in good health. The sample was blood. The chain combines TRBV21-1 with TRBJ2-4; the D call in the table, TRBD1, was not verified against the DNA. TRBV21-1 is a pseudogene segment. This CDR3 is CASSKEGTTGKEEKMRNIQYF. DNA for the CDR3: TGTGCCAGCAGCAAAGAAGGAACGACAGGGAAAGAGGAGAAGATGAGAAACATTCAGTACTTC.